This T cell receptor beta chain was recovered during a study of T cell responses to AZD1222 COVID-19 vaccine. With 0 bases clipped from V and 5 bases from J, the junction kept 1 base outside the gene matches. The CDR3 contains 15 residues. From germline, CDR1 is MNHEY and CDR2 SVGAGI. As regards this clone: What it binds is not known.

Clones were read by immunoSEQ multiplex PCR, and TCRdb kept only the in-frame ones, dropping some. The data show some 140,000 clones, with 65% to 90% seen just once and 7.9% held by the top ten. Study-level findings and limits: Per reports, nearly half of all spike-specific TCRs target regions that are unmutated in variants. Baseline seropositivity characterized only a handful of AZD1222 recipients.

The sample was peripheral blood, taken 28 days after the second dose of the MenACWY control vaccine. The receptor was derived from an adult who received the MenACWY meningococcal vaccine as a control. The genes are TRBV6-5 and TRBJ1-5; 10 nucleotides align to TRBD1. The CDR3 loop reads CASSYSGTGDQPQHF. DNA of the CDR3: TGTGCCAGCAGTTACTCAGGGACAGGGGATCAGCCCCAGCATTTT.